What follows describes a single TCR beta chain. Sequenced by immunoSEQ multiplex PCR; TCRdb stores in-frame clones only, minus some. The sample contains over 55,000 clones, more than 75% of which appear only once. This sample was included in a study of technical replicates of blood from a handful of donors. The germline V gene encodes CDR1 SGHTA and CDR2 FQGNSA. V trimming: 2 bases; J trimming: 7 bases; junction bases outside the gene matches: 16. This CDR3 is built from 17 residues. The material sequenced was PBMCs. The gene calls are TRBV7-2 and TRBJ2-7, with TRBD2 identical over 8 bases. The receptor's source is a human donor in good health. Some clones in this sample may be carry-over from other donors' samples. CDR3 sequence reads: CASSLSGVGGGSKEQYF. The CDR3 DNA follows: TGTGCCAGCAGCTTAAGCGGGGTGGGCGGGGGGTCGAAAGAGCAGTACTTC.